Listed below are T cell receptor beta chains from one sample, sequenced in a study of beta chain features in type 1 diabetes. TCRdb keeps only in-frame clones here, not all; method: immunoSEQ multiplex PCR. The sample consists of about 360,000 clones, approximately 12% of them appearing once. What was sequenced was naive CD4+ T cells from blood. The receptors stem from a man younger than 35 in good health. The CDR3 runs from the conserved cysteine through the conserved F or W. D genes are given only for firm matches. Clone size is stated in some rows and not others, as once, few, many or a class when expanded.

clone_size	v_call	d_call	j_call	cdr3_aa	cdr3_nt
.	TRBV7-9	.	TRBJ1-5	CASSLAYRDRGNQPQHF	TGTGCCAGCAGCTTAGCTTACAGGGATAGGGGCAATCAGCCCCAGCATTTT
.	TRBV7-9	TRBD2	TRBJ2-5	CASKGSRLAPQETQYF	TGTGCCAGCAAGGGATCGCGACTAGCTCCGCAAGAGACCCAGTACTTC
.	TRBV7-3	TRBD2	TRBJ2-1	CASSLGRVGEQFF	TGTGCCAGCAGCTTAGGGAGGGTCGGTGAGCAGTTCTTC
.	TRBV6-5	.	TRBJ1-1	CASSYSPGKGEAFF	TGTGCCAGCAGTTACTCCCCAGGGAAGGGTGAAGCTTTCTTT
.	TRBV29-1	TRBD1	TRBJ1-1	CSVERGGQTEAFF	TGCAGCGTTGAACGAGGGGGACAGACTGAAGCTTTCTTT
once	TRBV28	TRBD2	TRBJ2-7	CASSSAASSGTYEQYF	TGTGCCAGCAGTTCGGCCGCCAGTAGCGGGACCTACGAGCAGTACTTC
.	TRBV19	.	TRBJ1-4	CASSPQAFNEKLFF	TGTGCCAGTAGTCCCCAGGCCTTTAATGAAAAACTGTTTTTT
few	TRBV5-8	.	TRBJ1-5	CASSFGQSDQPQHF	TGTGCCAGCAGCTTCGGACAGAGCGATCAGCCCCAGCATTTT
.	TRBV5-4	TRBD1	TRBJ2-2	CASSLDRTNTGELFF	TGTGCCAGCAGCCTGGACAGGACGAACACCGGGGAGCTGTTTTTT
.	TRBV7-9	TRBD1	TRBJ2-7	CASSSRTGGGYEQYF	TGTGCCAGCAGCTCGAGGACAGGGGGAGGCTACGAGCAGTACTTC
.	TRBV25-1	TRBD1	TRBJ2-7	CASRGDRGRYEQYF	TGTGCCAGCAGAGGTGACAGGGGGCGATACGAGCAGTACTTC
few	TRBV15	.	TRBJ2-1	CATSRDGYEQFF	TGTGCCACCAGCAGAGACGGGTATGAGCAGTTCTTC
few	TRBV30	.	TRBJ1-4	CAWSVGRGWEKLFF	TGTGCCTGGAGTGTCGGCAGGGGTTGGGAAAAACTGTTTTTT
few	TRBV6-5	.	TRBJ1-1	CASSYSVGDTEAFF	TGTGCCAGCAGTTACTCGGTCGGGGACACTGAAGCTTTCTTT
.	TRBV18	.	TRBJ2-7	CASSPQIQGNSYEQYF	TGTGCCAGCTCACCCCAGATTCAGGGGAACTCCTACGAGCAGTACTTC
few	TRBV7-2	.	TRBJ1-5	CASSLGASLLEGPQHF	TGTGCCAGCAGCTTAGGGGCCAGCCTTCTGGAAGGGCCCCAGCATTTT
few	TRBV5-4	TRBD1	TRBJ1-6	CASSPNRQGNSPLHF	TGTGCCAGCAGCCCAAACCGACAGGGCAATTCACCCCTCCACTTT
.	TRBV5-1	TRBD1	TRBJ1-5	CASSLGQGADQPQHF	TGCGCCAGCAGCTTGGGACAGGGGGCCGATCAGCCCCAGCATTTT
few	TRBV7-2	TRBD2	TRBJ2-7	CASSSSGLAGRYEQYF	TGTGCCAGCAGCTCGTCGGGACTAGCGGGCCGGTACGAGCAGTACTTC
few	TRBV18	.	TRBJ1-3	CASSGSSGNTIYF	TGTGCCAGCTCGGGCAGCTCTGGAAACACCATATATTTT
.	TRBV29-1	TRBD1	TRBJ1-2	CSVFGQVGGYTF	TGCAGCGTTTTTGGACAGGTCGGTGGCTACACCTTC
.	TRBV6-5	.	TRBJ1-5	CASSYLGAGQPQHF	TGTGCCAGCAGTTACCTTGGGGCTGGCCAGCCCCAGCATTTT
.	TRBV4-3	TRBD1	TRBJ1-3	CASSPLTGAGNTIYF	TGCGCCAGCAGCCCCCTGACAGGGGCTGGAAACACCATATATTTT
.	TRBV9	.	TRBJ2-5	CASSPRGEYQETQYF	TGTGCCAGCAGCCCTCGTGGGGAGTACCAAGAGACCCAGTACTTC
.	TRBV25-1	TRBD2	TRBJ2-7	CASSGISGGYYEQYF	TGTGCCAGCAGTGGAATCAGCGGGGGCTACTACGAGCAGTACTTC
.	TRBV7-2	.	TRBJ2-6	CASSLGRGIHSGANVLTF	TGTGCCAGCAGCTTAGGGAGGGGCATCCACTCTGGGGCCAACGTCCTGACTTTC
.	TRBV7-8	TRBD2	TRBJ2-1	CASRAAGVGGNEQFF	TGTGCCAGCAGAGCAGCGGGAGTTGGTGGCAATGAGCAGTTCTTC
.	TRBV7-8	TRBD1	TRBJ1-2	CASSPAGQGGYTF	TGTGCCAGCAGCCCAGCAGGACAGGGCGGCTACACCTTC
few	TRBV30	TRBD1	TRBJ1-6	CAWSSGTGSSYNSPLHF	TGTGCCTGGAGCTCAGGGACAGGGAGCTCCTATAATTCACCCCTCCACTTT
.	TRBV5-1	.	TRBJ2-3	CASSLNRRERTDTQYF	TGCGCCAGCAGCTTGAATCGCAGGGAACGCACAGATACGCAGTATTTT
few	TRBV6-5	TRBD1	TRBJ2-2	CASRTQGTGELFF	TGTGCCAGCAGGACACAGGGGACCGGGGAGCTGTTTTTT
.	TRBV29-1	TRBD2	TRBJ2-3	CSVEHGGAGIDTQYF	TGCAGCGTTGAACACGGCGGAGCGGGAATAGATACGCAGTATTTT
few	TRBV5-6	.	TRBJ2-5	CASGSWDWHQETQYF	TGTGCCAGCGGATCATGGGACTGGCACCAAGAGACCCAGTACTTC
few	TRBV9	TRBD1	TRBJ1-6	CASSDLQGSYSPLHF	TGTGCCAGCAGCGACCTACAGGGGTCATATTCACCCCTCCACTTT
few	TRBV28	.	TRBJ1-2	CASSSPGEGVDYGYTF	TGTGCCAGCAGTTCCCCCGGGGAGGGCGTCGACTATGGCTACACCTTC
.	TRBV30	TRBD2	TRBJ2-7	CAWSSLAGVVHEQYF	TGTGCCTGGAGTTCACTAGCGGGAGTGGTGCACGAGCAGTACTTC
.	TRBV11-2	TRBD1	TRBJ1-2	CASSPMTGRHFSYTF	TGTGCCAGCAGCCCTATGACAGGGAGGCACTTTAGCTACACCTTC
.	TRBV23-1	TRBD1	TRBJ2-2	CASPVGGQGASTNTGELFF	TGCGCCAGCCCAGTCGGAGGACAGGGGGCTTCGACGAACACCGGGGAGCTGTTTTTT
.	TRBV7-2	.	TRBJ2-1	CASSLASPPNEQFF	TGTGCCAGCAGCTTAGCTAGCCCGCCCAATGAGCAGTTCTTC
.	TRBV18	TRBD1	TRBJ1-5	CASSPNGGQQPQHF	TGTGCCAGCTCACCCAACGGGGGACAGCAACCCCAGCATTTT
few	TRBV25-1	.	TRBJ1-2	CASGGKNYHYGYTF	TGTGCCAGTGGGGGGAAGAACTACCACTATGGCTACACCTTC
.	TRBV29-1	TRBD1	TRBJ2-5	CSVGQGAAFGETQYF	TGCAGCGTTGGACAGGGGGCCGCATTTGGGGAGACCCAGTACTTC
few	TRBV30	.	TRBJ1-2	CAWSVPARVVGYTF	TGTGCCTGGAGTGTACCCGCCAGGGTAGTTGGCTACACCTTC
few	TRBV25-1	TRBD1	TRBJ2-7	CASSEAGQVSYEQYF	TGTGCCAGCAGTGAAGCGGGACAGGTCTCCTACGAGCAGTACTTC
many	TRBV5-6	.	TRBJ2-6	CASGTPGANVLTF	TGTGCCAGCGGGACTCCAGGGGCCAACGTCCTGACTTTC
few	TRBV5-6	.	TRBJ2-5	CASSSIQTQETQYF	TGTGCCAGCAGCTCGATCCAGACTCAAGAGACCCAGTACTTC
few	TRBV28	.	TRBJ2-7	CASSLRGRVSYEQYF	TGTGCCAGCAGTTTACGGGGAAGGGTCTCCTACGAGCAGTACTTC
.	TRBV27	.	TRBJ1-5	CASSLTDFQPQHF	TGTGCCAGCAGTTTGACAGATTTCCAGCCCCAGCATTTT
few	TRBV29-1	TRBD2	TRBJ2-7	CSGREGSYEQYF	TGCAGCGGCAGGGAGGGCTCCTACGAGCAGTACTTC
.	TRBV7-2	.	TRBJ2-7	CASSPQGGIYEQYF	TGTGCCAGCAGTCCTCAAGGCGGGATCTACGAGCAGTACTTC
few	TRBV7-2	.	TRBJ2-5	CASRQETQYF	TGTGCCAGTCGGCAAGAGACCCAGTACTTC
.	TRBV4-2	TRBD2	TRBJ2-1	CASSLAPSGRGNEQFF	TGTGCCAGCAGCCTAGCTCCTAGCGGGAGGGGGAATGAGCAGTTCTTC
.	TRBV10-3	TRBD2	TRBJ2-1	CAISLAGVGYNEQFF	TGTGCCATCAGTTTAGCGGGAGTTGGGTACAATGAGCAGTTCTTC
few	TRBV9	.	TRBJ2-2	CASSVGSEEGELFF	TGTGCCAGCAGCGTAGGGTCCGAAGAGGGGGAGCTGTTTTTT